The 28 T cell receptor beta chains below were found in one sample sequenced in a study of blood T cells in healthy people across ages. Primed by a sample-barcoded 5' primer and a J-beta primer mix, a second PCR proceeded for about 6 to 11 cycles. TCRdb re-called the 5' RACE reads with MiXCR, one entry per CDR3 protein. The top ten hold more than 6% of the sample, which has 1,500,000 or so distinct CDR3 sequences, almost 60% seen once. Sequenced: blood. The source is a man younger than 35 in good health.

CDR3 nucleotides: TGTGCCAGTGGGGCCGGCGGGGATTCTAGCACAGATACGCAGTATTTT. It yields the protein CASGAGGDSSTDTQYF. This sequence joins TRBV7-2 and TRBJ2-3; maybe TRBD2 (6 bases). V was pared by 9 bases and J by 0 bases, with 19 bases between. CDR3 length: 16 residues. CDR1 and CDR2 (germline): SGHTA, FQGNSA.

This clonotype occurred once. The chain combines TRBV4-3 with TRBJ2-5; 8 positions match TRBD1. V was clipped by 1 base and J by 11 bases; unmatched bases: 9. Per germline, CDR1 LGHNA and CDR2 YSLEER. The CDR3 runs 14 residues. CDR3 residues: CASSQGTGQGEQYF. Here the CDR3 DNA reads TGCGCCAGCAGCCAAGGGACAGGGCAGGGGGAGCAGTACTTC.

The rearrangement uses TRBV30 and TRBJ1-5, with 7 bases that match TRBD1. This CDR3 is built from 13 residues. J was trimmed by 5 bases and V by 0 bases; bases with no gene match: 1. CDR1 and CDR2 (germline): GTSNPN, SVGIG (reference sequence). CDR3 residues: CAWSVGQDQPQHF. CDR3 bases: TGTGCCTGGAGTGTCGGACAGGATCAGCCCCAGCATTTT.

This sequence joins TRBV7-9 and TRBJ1-1; 9 bases fit TRBD1. Germline CDR1 reads SEHNR; CDR2 reads FQNEAQ (reference sequence). Unmatched junction bases numbered 8, after V lost 4 bases and J lost 5 bases. This CDR3 contains 15 residues. The CDR3 bases are TGTGCCAGCAGCTACGGGGACAGGGAGGGGACTGAAGCTTTCTTT. It codes for CASSYGDREGTEAFF.

The chain has TRBV20-1 and TRBJ2-1; the match to TRBD2 covers 9 bases. The CDR3 totals 16 residues. CDR1 is DFQATT and CDR2 is SNEGSKA in the germline V gene (reference sequence). With 0 bases clipped from V and 4 bases from J, the junction kept 7 bases outside the gene matches. The CDR3 reads CSARDLAGALYNEQFF. The DNA for the CDR3 is TGCAGTGCTAGAGACTTAGCGGGGGCACTTTACAATGAGCAGTTCTTC.

The J gene is TRBJ2-5, the V gene TRBV28; possible D gene TRBD1, 5 bases. The J call is in doubt because the DNA end fits TRBJ2-7 better. CDR3 length equals 16 residues. Germline V gene sequence: CDR1 MDHEN, CDR2 SYDVKM. The CDR3 DNA follows: TGTGCCAGCAGTCACCCTAATGGTGTAGGGGCTGACGAGCAGTACTTC. This translates into CASSHPNGVGADEQYF.

The V and J genes are TRBV11-2 and TRBJ2-3; TRBD2 aligns across 7 bases. The CDR3 extends over 15 amino acids. The J segment lost 1 base and the V segment lost 8 bases, leaving 9 bases of the junction unmatched. The germline CDR1 and CDR2 sequences are SGHAT and FQNNGV. The CDR3 region is CASLPSGFGTDTQYF. The DNA for the CDR3 is TGTGCCAGCCTCCCTAGCGGCTTCGGCACAGATACGCAGTATTTT. The variable domain in full, with the rest retrieved from reference TRBV11-2 and TRBJ2-3, is EAGVAQSPRYKIIEKRQSVAFWCNPISGHATLYWYQQILGQGPKLLIQFQNNGVVDDSQLPKDRFSAERLKGVDSTLKIQPAKLEDSAVYLCASLPSGFGTDTQYFGPGTRLTVL.

This clonotype was seen a few times. The chain is built from TRBV20-1 and TRBJ2-3; D perhaps matches TRBD1 (6 bases). This CDR3 region has 13 residues. V was clipped by 3 bases and J by 5 bases, with 12 bases between them. Germline assignment: CDR1 DFQATT and CDR2 SNEGSKA (reference sequence). The CDR3 DNA reads as TGCAGTGCTAGCTTGGCAGGGGAAGATACGCAGTATTTT. Translation gives CSASLAGEDTQYF.

The chain carries TRBV6-5 and TRBJ2-7; the match to TRBD1 covers 8 bases. The J segment lost 7 bases and the V segment lost 8 bases, leaving 10 bases of the junction unmatched. CDR1 is MNHEY and CDR2 is SVGAGI in the germline V gene. The CDR3 totals 13 residues. This chain's CDR3 is CASGRVQGEEQYF. CDR3 DNA: TGTGCCAGCGGTAGGGTACAGGGGGAGGAGCAGTACTTC.

The rearrangement uses TRBV20-1 and TRBJ2-4; TRBD2 matches 14 bases. TRBJ2-7 explains the end of the DNA better; the J call may be wrong. The length of the CDR3 is 16 residues. The germline CDR1 and CDR2 sequences are DFQATT and SNEGSKA (reference sequence). CDR3 in amino acids: CSVAGTSGSSAYEQYF. The CDR3 region has the DNA TGCAGTGTAGCCGGGACTAGCGGGAGTAGTGCTTACGAGCAGTACTTC.

The chain uses TRBV6-5 and TRBJ2-1, with D possibly TRBD2 on 5 matching bases. V was shortened by 8 bases and J by 2 bases, with 16 bases between the two germline ends. The CDR3 contains 15 residues. Germline-derived CDR1 and CDR2 are MNHEY and SVGAGI. CDR3 nucleotide sequence: TGTGCCAGCTCCCCCGGAGCGGTAGCCTACAATGAGCAGTTCTTC. It translates to CASSPGAVAYNEQFF.

This sequence joins TRBV5-1 and TRBJ2-5; D call uncertain. Looked up from germline, CDR1 is SGHRS and CDR2 is YFSETQ. The CDR3 contains 15 residues. Trimming stripped 3 bases from V and 4 bases from J, with 16 bases between. CDR3 nucleotides: TGCGCCAGCAGCTCCCCGGGCCCCAGTCGAGAGACCCAGTACTTC. Amino acid sequence: CASSSPGPSRETQYF.

The genes are TRBV4-1 and TRBJ1-1; the D is unclear. The CDR3 runs 15 residues. CDR1 MGHRA and CDR2 YSYEKL come from the germline V gene. Deletions cut 0 bases from V and 5 bases from J, with 13 bases between. The CDR3 loop reads CASSQDGVGKTEAFF. The CDR3 region has the DNA TGCGCCAGCAGCCAAGATGGTGTAGGGAAGACTGAAGCTTTCTTT.

Points on this clonotype: The junction differs from germline at one of its ends, possibly a read error. The V and J genes are TRBV7-6 and TRBJ1-1; D gene unclear. This CDR3 has 12 residues. Looked up from germline, CDR1 is SGHVS and CDR2 is FNYEAQ. CDR3 sequence reads: CTSSSVAPRAFF. In DNA, the CDR3 is TGTACCAGCAGCTCCGTGGCGCCGCGAGCTTTCTTT.

This clonotype was counted many times. This chain links TRBV3-1 with TRBJ2-7; D ambiguous. The CDR3 spans 12 residues. Trimming removed 3 bases from V and 0 bases from J, with 3 bases in between. Per germline, CDR1 LGHDT and CDR2 YNNKEL (reference sequence). CDR3 sequence (DNA): TGTGCCAGCAGCCACACCTCCTACGAGCAGTACTTC. Protein: CASSHTSYEQYF.

V gene TRBV9 combines with J gene TRBJ1-4; the match to TRBD1 covers 7 bases. Per germline, CDR1 SGDLS and CDR2 YYNGEE. The CDR3 contains 15 residues. Trimming removed 3 bases from V and 5 bases from J; junction bases left unmatched: 7. The CDR3: CASSAAGTVNEKLFF. CDR3 nucleotides: TGTGCCAGCAGCGCAGCCGGGACAGTAAATGAAAAACTGTTTTTT.

The chain uses TRBV20-1 and TRBJ2-1; TRBD2 matches 8 bases. Germline V gene sequence: CDR1 DFQATT, CDR2 SNEGSKA (reference sequence). With V trimmed by 4 bases and J by 4 bases, 6 bases remained unmatched. The CDR3 loop spans 14 amino acids. CDR3 region: CSANPRGGYNEQFF. CDR3 nucleotides: TGCAGTGCTAACCCCCGGGGGGGATACAATGAGCAGTTCTTC.

The chain uses TRBV12-3 or TRBV12-4 and TRBJ1-4; no firm D call. The CDR3 loop spans 14 amino acids. Trimming left V 4 bases short and J 3 bases short, with 9 bases between. CDR3 sequence (DNA): TGTGCCAGCAGTTCCGCCGGGCCTAATGAAAAACTGTTTTTT. Its protein is CASSSAGPNEKLFF.

The chain employs TRBV20-1 and TRBJ2-7; tentative D call: TRBD2 (7 bases). CDR3 size: 15 residues. V was shortened by 0 bases and J by 6 bases, with 18 bases between the two germline ends. CDR1 and CDR2 from the germline V gene are DFQATT and SNEGSKA (reference sequence). The CDR3 spells CSARDRAGAYGEQYF. The CDR3 DNA reads TGCAGTGCTAGAGATAGGGCGGGGGCCTACGGCGAGCAGTACTTC.

This clonotype appeared a few times. The genes are TRBV27 and TRBJ2-2; D ambiguous. The CDR3 is made up of 13 amino acids. Germline loops: CDR1 MNHEY, CDR2 SMNVEV (reference sequence). The germline V and J ends were trimmed by 3 bases and 0 bases, with 2 bases remaining between them. The CDR3 loop is CASSFPNTGELFF. The CDR3 DNA is TGTGCCAGCAGTTTCCCGAACACCGGGGAGCTGTTTTTT.

V gene TRBV10-3 combines with J gene TRBJ1-1; D might be TRBD1 (5 bases). Germline assignment: CDR1 ENHRY and CDR2 SYGVKD. The CDR3 contains 14 residues. Trimming pared 3 bases from V and 2 bases from J, leaving 10 bases between. The chain's CDR3 is CAISEGTFNTEAFF. CDR3 DNA sequence: TGTGCCATCAGTGAAGGGACTTTCAACACTGAAGCTTTCTTT.

Only a few counts were recorded for this clonotype. The chain carries TRBV29-1 and TRBJ2-7; TRBD2 matches at 11 bases. In germline, CDR1 is SQVTM, CDR2 ANQGSEA. The CDR3 consists of 14 residues. V was clipped by 7 bases and J by 1 base; unmatched bases: 6. The CDR3 reads CSATSGRSSYEQYF. The CDR3 DNA follows: TGCAGCGCTACTAGCGGGAGAAGTTCCTACGAGCAGTACTTC.

This clonotype was picked up a small number of times. The gene calls are TRBV20-1 and TRBJ2-5, with TRBD2 matching over 15 bases. Germline assignment: CDR1 DFQATT and CDR2 SNEGSKA (reference sequence). The trim removed 8 bases at V and 3 bases at J, leaving 7 bases unmatched. CDR3 length: 15 residues. The DNA for the CDR3 is TGCAGTAGCAACGGACTAGCGGGAGGGGAAGAGACCCAGTACTTC. It is translated as CSSNGLAGGEETQYF.

The rearrangement uses TRBV19 and TRBJ2-1; TRBD2 matches at 10 bases. The CDR3 has 15 residues. Germline V CDR1 and CDR2: LNHDA, SQIVND (reference sequence). V was pared by 1 base and J by 6 bases, with 3 bases of the junction left unmatched. CDR3 in amino acids: CASSIGPSGSNEQFF. The CDR3 region has the DNA TGTGCCAGTAGTATAGGGCCTAGCGGGAGCAATGAGCAGTTCTTC.

CDR3 residues: CASSLEMGQPGLVPYNEQFF. For the CDR3, the DNA is TGTGCCAGCAGTTTAGAGATGGGGCAACCGGGACTAGTGCCCTACAATGAGCAGTTCTTC. The gene calls are TRBV12-3 or TRBV12-4 and TRBJ2-1; 8 nucleotides line up with TRBD2. The junction had 16 bases not matched to a gene; V was cut back by 1 base and J by 2 bases. The CDR3 covers 20 residues.

The chain carries TRBV2 and TRBJ1-2; D may be TRBD1 (6 bases). V lost 6 bases and J 4 bases, leaving 18 bases between the germline ends. This CDR3 is built from 15 residues. Looked up from germline, CDR1 is SNHLY and CDR2 is FYNNEI. CDR3 in amino acids: CASSLRQEYLYGYTF. CDR3 sequence (DNA): TGTGCCAGCAGCCTACGACAGGAATACCTCTATGGCTACACCTTC. The full variable domain, rest sourced from reference TRBV2 and TRBJ1-2, is EPEVTQTPSHQVTQMGQEVILRCVPISNHLYFYWYRQILGQKVEFLVSFYNNEISEKSEIFDDQFSVERPDGSNFTLKIRSTKLEDSAMYFCASSLRQEYLYGYTFGSGTRLTVV.

This clonotype was seen more than once but under ten times. The CDR3, as DNA: TGCGCCAGCAGCGTAGACAGCTTCATGAACTATGGCTACACCTTC. Translated, it gives CASSVDSFMNYGYTF. The V and J genes are TRBV10-2 and TRBJ1-2; D may be TRBD1 (5 bases). The CDR3 contains 15 residues. Germline V lookup: CDR1 WSHSY, CDR2 SAAADI. V lost 6 bases to trimming and J lost 2 bases, with 16 bases between them.

This chain links TRBV4-2 with TRBJ2-1, with TRBD1 matching over 7 bases. V shed 3 bases, J shed 10 bases, and the junction held 12 bases outside the gene matches. The CDR3 length is 15 residues. The germline V gene has CDR1 LGHNA and CDR2 YNFKEQ. CDR3 nucleotide sequence: TGTGCCAGCAGCCATCCCTCTGCAGGGGGTCGGGAGCAGTTCTTC. This sequence encodes CASSHPSAGGREQFF.